This TCR beta chain originates from a study of OX40 agonist ivuxolimab in advanced cancers. TCRdb's copy holds only in-frame clones and misses some; the assay was immunoSEQ multiplex PCR. The sample lists under 80,000 clones; 88% were seen once. Note on this clone: What it binds is not known.

Autoimmune disease history or systemic immunosuppression barred patients. The timepoints at which blood was sampled were baseline, cycle 4 day 1, and cycle 7 day 1. Study-level findings and limits: At doses 0.1 to 3.0 mg/kg, CD4+ and CD8+ clones expanded.

Trimming cost V 0 bases and J 4 bases, with 13 bases left between them. Per germline, CDR1 LNHNV and CDR2 YYDKDF (reference sequence). This CDR3 is 15 amino acids long. The sequencing here drew on CD4+ or CD8+ T cells sorted from blood, taken in a trial of the OX40 agonist ivuxolimab. The TCR originated in an adult with an advanced solid tumor such as melanoma, head and neck, liver or kidney cancer. This sequence joins TRBV15 and TRBJ2-7, with D perhaps matching TRBD1 or TRBD2 (6 bases each). The CDR3 sequence is CATSRDNQGRYEQYF. Written as DNA, the CDR3 is TGTGCCACCAGCAGAGATAATCAGGGGAGGTACGAGCAGTACTTC.